The present T cell receptor beta chain was sequenced within a study of blood T cell repertoires in COVID-19. Across the whole study: PBMCs, B-cell-depleted T cells, or T cells provided the cDNA or gDNA that made up the material.

Original data processing: Amplifying reference gene primers gave estimates of nucleated cell counts. TCRdb's copy holds only in-frame clones and misses some; the assay was immunoSEQ multiplex PCR. The DNA was the basis for D and trimming; V, J and clone size are from that table. The sample has around 260,000 clones; approximately 86% are singletons. Source material: peripheral blood. This clonotype was sampled from a man aged 40-55 years who had recovered from COVID-19.

CDR3 nucleotides: TGTGCCAGCAGTACGGGACAGACTTCACCCCTCCACTTT. Translated: CASSTGQTSPLHF. The chain links TRBV6-5 to TRBJ1-6, with 7 bases aligning to TRBD1. Germline V gives CDR1 MNHEY, CDR2 SVGAGI. Trimming took 5 bases from V and 9 from J; bases not matched to a gene: 4. This CDR3 region has 13 residues.